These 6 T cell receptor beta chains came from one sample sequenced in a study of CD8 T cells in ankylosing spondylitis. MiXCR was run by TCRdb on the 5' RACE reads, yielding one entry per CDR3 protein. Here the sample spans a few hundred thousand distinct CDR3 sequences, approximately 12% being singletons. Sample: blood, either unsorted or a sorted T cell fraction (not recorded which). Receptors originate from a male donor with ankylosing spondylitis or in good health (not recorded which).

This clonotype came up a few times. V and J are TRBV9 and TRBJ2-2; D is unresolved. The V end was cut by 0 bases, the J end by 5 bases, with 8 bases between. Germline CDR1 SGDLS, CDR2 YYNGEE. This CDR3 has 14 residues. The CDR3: CASSVVPETGELFF. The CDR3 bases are TGTGCCAGCAGCGTAGTGCCGGAAACCGGGGAGCTGTTTTTT. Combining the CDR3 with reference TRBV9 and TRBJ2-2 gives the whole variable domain DSGVTQTPKHLITATGQRVTLRCSPRSGDLSVYWYQQSLDQGLQFLIQYYNGEERAKGNILERFSAQQFPDLHSELNLSSLELGDSALYFCASSVVPETGELFFGEGSRLTVL.

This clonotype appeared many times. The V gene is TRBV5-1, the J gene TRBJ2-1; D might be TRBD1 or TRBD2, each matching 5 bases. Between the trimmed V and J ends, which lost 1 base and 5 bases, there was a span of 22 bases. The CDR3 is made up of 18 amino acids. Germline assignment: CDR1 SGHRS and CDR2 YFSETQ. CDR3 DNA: TGCGCCAGCAGCTTGCGTTGGGGGTCGAAACAGGTGGACAATGAGCAGTTCTTC. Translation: CASSLRWGSKQVDNEQFF.

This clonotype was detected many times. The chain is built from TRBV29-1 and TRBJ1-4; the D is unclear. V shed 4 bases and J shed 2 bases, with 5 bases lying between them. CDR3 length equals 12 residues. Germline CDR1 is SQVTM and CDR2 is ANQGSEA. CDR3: CSVAWTNEKLFF. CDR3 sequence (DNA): TGCAGCGTTGCGTGGACTAATGAAAAACTGTTTTTT.

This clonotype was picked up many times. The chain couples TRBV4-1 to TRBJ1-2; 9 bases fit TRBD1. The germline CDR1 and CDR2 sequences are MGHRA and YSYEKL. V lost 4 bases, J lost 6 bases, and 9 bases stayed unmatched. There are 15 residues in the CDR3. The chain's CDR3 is CASSRVRDRVHGYTF. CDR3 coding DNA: TGCGCCAGCAGCCGAGTAAGGGACAGGGTCCATGGCTACACCTTC.

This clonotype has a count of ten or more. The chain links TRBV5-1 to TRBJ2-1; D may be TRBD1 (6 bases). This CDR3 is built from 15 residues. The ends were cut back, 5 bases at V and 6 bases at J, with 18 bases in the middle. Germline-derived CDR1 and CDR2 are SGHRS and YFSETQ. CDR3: CASSLRIGTPNEQFF. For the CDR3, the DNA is TGCGCCAGCAGTCTTCGAATCGGGACACCCAATGAGCAGTTCTTC.

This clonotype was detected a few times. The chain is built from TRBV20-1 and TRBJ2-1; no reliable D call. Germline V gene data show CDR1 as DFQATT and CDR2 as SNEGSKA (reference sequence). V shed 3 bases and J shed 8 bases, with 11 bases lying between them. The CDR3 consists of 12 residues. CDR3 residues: CSASRTLDEQFF. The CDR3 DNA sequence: TGCAGTGCTAGCCGGACCTTGGATGAGCAGTTCTTC.